These T cell receptor beta chains were read from a single sample in a study of pediatric ulcerative colitis. Sequencing used immunoSEQ multiplex PCR; TCRdb keeps in-frame clones, though not all of them. The sample yields around 40,000 clones, roughly 71% seen once. Sequenced material: gut tissue. All receptors come from a boy aged 5-17 years with severe ulcerative colitis. The CDR3 runs from the conserved cysteine through the conserved F or W. The D gene is left open where the match is weak. Clone size is shown for a subset of rows, as once, few, many or a class of expanded clone.

D	J	V	size	CDR3	DNA
-	TRBJ1-2	TRBV4-1	-	CASSQSAYGYTF	TGCGCCAGCAGCCAGTCAGCCTACGGCTACACCTTC
-	TRBJ2-3	TRBV27	-	CASSAGVVADTQYF	TGTGCCAGCAGTGCAGGGGTAGTGGCAGATACGCAGTATTTT
-	TRBJ2-1	TRBV4-2	-	CASSQEVRYNEQFF	TGTGCCAGCAGCCAAGAGGTCAGGTACAATGAGCAGTTCTTC
-	TRBJ2-7	TRBV4-2	-	CASSQGDDAYEQYF	TGTGCCAGCAGCCAAGGCGACGATGCCTACGAGCAGTACTTC
-	TRBJ2-3	TRBV18	-	CASSPRPLLTPDTQYF	TGTGCCAGCTCACCAAGGCCCCTGCTAACCCCAGATACGCAGTATTTT
-	TRBJ1-3	TRBV5-8	-	CASSFESGNTIYF	TGTGCCAGCAGCTTTGAGAGCGGAAACACCATATATTTT
TRBD1	TRBJ1-1	TRBV10-3	-	CAISVTETGKNTEAFF	TGTGCCATCAGTGTTACGGAGACAGGGAAGAACACTGAAGCTTTCTTT
-	TRBJ2-3	TRBV18	-	CASSPGTDARTQYF	TGTGCCAGCTCACCAGGGACCGATGCGCGTACGCAGTATTTT
-	TRBJ1-3	TRBV19	-	CASRDSAAGNTIYF	TGTGCCAGTAGAGATTCGGCAGCTGGAAACACCATATATTTT
TRBD1	TRBJ2-2	TRBV2	few	CASSGTGNTGELFF	TGTGCCAGCAGTGGGACAGGGAACACCGGGGAGCTGTTTTTT
TRBD1	TRBJ1-4	TRBV15	-	CATKTAEKGQDHEKLFF	TGTGCCACCAAAACAGCAGAGAAGGGACAGGATCATGAAAAACTGTTTTTT
-	TRBJ2-2	TRBV5-1	-	CASSLTSDGGELFF	TGCGCCAGCAGCTTGACGTCTGACGGCGGGGAGCTGTTTTTT
-	TRBJ2-5	TRBV5-4	-	CASSLAPQPGAETQYF	TGTGCCAGCAGCTTGGCCCCACAACCGGGGGCGGAGACCCAGTACTTC
-	TRBJ2-3	TRBV11-2	-	CASSSLVGRYTDTQYF	TGTGCCAGCAGCTCCCTAGTGGGGCGATACACAGATACGCAGTATTTT
TRBD1	TRBJ1-1	TRBV9	-	CASSAQGASSEAFF	TGTGCCAGCAGCGCACAGGGGGCGAGCTCTGAAGCTTTCTTT